Each of the 2 T cell receptor beta chains below was sequenced from the same sample in a study of circulating CD8 cells and anti-PD-1 response in melanoma. TCR libraries were prepared from 15 ng of total RNA with the QIAseq Immune Repertoire TCR panel. TCRdb re-derived calls from the reads in MiXCR, one entry per CDR3 protein. The sample contains about 970 distinct CDR3 sequences, about 8.2% of which appear only once. Four subsets defined by PD-1 and/or TIGIT were sorted from live CD3+CD8+TCRalphabeta+ cells. The sequencing here drew on CD8+ T cells from PBMCs, taken at baseline or after one month of anti-PD-1 therapy (not recorded which). All receptors come from a human donor with melanoma.

In this sample, this clonotype is large (0.1 to 1%). The chain uses TRBV5-8 and TRBJ1-1; D uncertain. Germline assignment: CDR1 SGHTS and CDR2 YDEGEE. The CDR3 length is 13 residues. V shed 4 bases and J shed 1 base, with 8 bases lying between them. CDR3: CASSLGWNTEAFF. Written as DNA, the CDR3 is TGTGCCAGCAGCCTTGGGTGGAACACTGAAGCTTTCTTT. Full variable domain (outside the CDR3, taken from reference TRBV5-8 and TRBJ1-1): EAGVTQSPTHLIKTRGQQATLRCSPISGHTSVYWYQQALGLGLQFLLWYDEGEERNRGNFPPRFSGRQFPNYSSELNVNALELEDSALYLCASSLGWNTEAFFGQGTRLTVV.

Sample share makes this clonotype medium-sized (0.01 to 0.1%). V is TRBV4-1 and J is TRBJ2-7, with 9 bases matching TRBD1. Germline loops: CDR1 MGHRA, CDR2 YSYEKL. This CDR3 has 15 residues. Trimming at V came to 1 base and at J to 2 bases, leaving 3 bases not matched to a gene. The CDR3 DNA is TGCGCCAGCAGCCAAGGACAGGGGGACACCTACGAGCAGTACTTC. Protein: CASSQGQGDTYEQYF.